These 10 T cell receptor beta chains share one sample of origin, sequenced in a study of Graves' ophthalmopathy and Graves' hyperthyroidism. Amplification targeted the TCR beta CDR3 regions, with RNA transcripts as the source material. An opening RT-PCR round employed HTBI primers and preceded a second-round multiplex PCR. TCRdb reprocessed the multiplex PCR reads via MiXCR and lists one record per CDR3 protein. The sample yields around 1,000,000 distinct CDR3 sequences, about two fifths seen once. The sequenced sample was peripheral blood or thyroid tissue (not recorded which). These receptors were collected from an adult man with Graves' hyperthyroidism.

The gene calls are TRBV20-1 and TRBJ1-1; unclear D gene. The CDR3 loop spans 13 amino acids. Germline V gives CDR1 DFQATT, CDR2 SNEGSKA (reference sequence). The V end lost 4 bases, the J end lost 1 base, and 10 bases lay between the germline ends. CDR3 DNA: TGCAGTGCTACGGAACAGCGGAACACTGAAGCTTTCTTT. It translates to CSATEQRNTEAFF.

This clonotype showed up many times. V gene TRBV14 combines with J gene TRBJ2-7; 11 bases are a match to TRBD2. J gave up 3 bases and V 4 bases, and 8 bases lay outside the gene matches. CDR3 length: 16 residues. Looked up from germline, CDR1 is SGHDN and CDR2 is FVKESK. CDR3 in amino acids: CASSPQTSGTIYEQYF. In nucleotides, the CDR3 is TGTGCCAGCAGCCCCCAGACTAGCGGGACGATCTACGAGCAGTACTTC.

There are many counts of this clonotype. The chain links TRBV5-5 to TRBJ2-5; 8 bases align to TRBD2. The CDR3 has 18 amino acids. After removal of 3 bases from V and 0 bases from J, the junction contained 13 bases not matched to a gene. CDR1 is SGHKS and CDR2 is YYEKEE in the germline V gene (reference sequence). The chain's CDR3 is CASSSGTSEDWYQETQYF. In DNA form, the CDR3 reads TGTGCCAGCAGCTCAGGGACTAGTGAGGATTGGTACCAAGAGACCCAGTACTTC.

The chain couples TRBV10-3 to TRBJ2-2; D is possibly TRBD1 or TRBD2 (5 bases each). CDR1 and CDR2 (germline): ENHRY, SYGVKD. The CDR3 extends over 14 amino acids. The V and J ends lost 2 bases and 3 bases respectively, with 7 bases between them. The DNA of the CDR3 is TGTGCCATCAGTGAGAGGGGAGACACCGGGGAGCTGTTTTTT. This encodes CAISERGDTGELFF.

The gene calls are TRBV10-3 and TRBJ1-1; D unclear. The V and J ends lost 6 bases and 3 bases respectively, with 11 bases between them. Germline V gene sequence: CDR1 ENHRY, CDR2 SYGVKD. The CDR3 runs 13 residues. CDR3 nucleotide sequence: TGTGCCATCAGCGCTGGGTTGGACACTGAAGCTTTCTTT. Its translation: CAISAGLDTEAFF.

Regarding this clonotype: Sequence at one end of the junction differs from germline and may be a read error. The CDR3 here is CVSETGTSGGTGELFF. The DNA for the CDR3 is TGCGTCAGCGAGACCGGGACTAGCGGGGGAACCGGGGAGCTGTTTTTT. The chain links TRBV5-1 to TRBJ2-2; 14 nucleotides match TRBD2. The CDR3 is 16 residues long. Germline V gene sequence: CDR1 SGHRS, CDR2 YFSETQ.

The V and J genes are TRBV6-5 and TRBJ2-5, with 12 bases aligning to TRBD2. V dropped 0 bases and J dropped 5; count of bases not matched to a gene: 1. The CDR3 spans 15 residues. Germline loops: CDR1 MNHEY, CDR2 SVGAGI. CDR3 region: CASSYSLAGGETQYF. In DNA, the CDR3 is TGTGCCAGCAGTTACTCGCTAGCGGGAGGGGAGACCCAGTACTTC.

This clonotype was detected many times. The chain carries TRBV20-1 and TRBJ2-7, with D possibly called TRBD1 or TRBD2 (5 bases each). The CDR3 loop spans 14 amino acids. The germline V gene has CDR1 DFQATT and CDR2 SNEGSKA (reference sequence). V was trimmed by 3 bases and J by 0 bases, leaving 12 bases between them. CDR3 sequence: CSARPPGSSYEQYF. Here the CDR3 DNA reads TGCAGTGCTAGGCCGCCAGGGAGCTCCTACGAGCAGTACTTC.

With regard to this clonotype: At one end the junction does not follow the germline gene, possibly because of a read error. The rearrangement uses TRBV7-9 and TRBJ2-5, with D unclear. The germline V gene encodes CDR1 SEHNR and CDR2 FQNEAQ (reference sequence). CDR3 length equals 14 residues. CDR3 sequence (DNA): TGCGCCAGCAGCCAAGAGGCAGCCGGGGAGACCCAGTACTTC. Translating it yields CASSQEAAGETQYF. Full variable domain (remainder filled in from reference TRBV7-9 and TRBJ2-5): DTGVSQNPRHKITKRGQNVTFRCDPISEHNRLYWYRQTLGQGPEFLTYFQNEAQLEKSRLLSDRFSAERPKGSFSTLEIQRTEQGDSAMYLCASSQEAAGETQYFGPGTRLLVL.

This clonotype showed up many times. V gene TRBV9 combines with J gene TRBJ2-7; no firm D call. The germline gives CDR1 SGDLS, CDR2 YYNGEE. V lost 7 bases to trimming and J lost 7 bases, with 18 bases between them. The CDR3 is 13 residues long. CDR3 in amino acids: CASSKVPLGEQYF. The CDR3 nucleotides read TGTGCCAGCTCTAAGGTTCCTTTGGGTGAGCAGTACTTC.